The source of this T cell receptor (beta chain) is a study of shared clonotypes between healthy human individuals. CDR3 length equals 16 residues. Trimming removed 1 base from V and 1 base from J; junction bases left unmatched: 4. The germline V gene encodes CDR1 MGHRA and CDR2 YSYEKL. Clones were read by immunoSEQ multiplex PCR, and TCRdb kept only the in-frame ones, dropping some. This sample carries roughly 850,000 clones, 90% to 98% of them seen once, and the ten largest clones take less than 0.25%. The naive CD8 population came from CD45RO-negative cells selected for CCR7, without terminally differentiated effector memory CD45RA+ cells.

The source material was naive CD8+ T cells sorted from blood. This sequence was found in a man aged 30-40 years in good health. V gene TRBV4-1 combines with J gene TRBJ2-1; 7 bases map to TRBD1. As DNA, the CDR3 is TGCGCCAGCAGCCAAGCTTACAGGGGATCCTACAATGAGCAGTTCTTC. It is translated as CASSQAYRGSYNEQFF.